These 27 T cell receptor beta chains share one sample of origin, sequenced in a study of blood T cell repertoires in COVID-19. Profiling relied on immunoSEQ multiplex PCR, and the TCRdb table lists in-frame clones only, not all of them. The table has around 170,000 clones, over 75% seen once. Source material: peripheral blood. Receptors originate from a man between 65 and 85 years old who had recovered from COVID-19.

This chain joins TRBV3-1 (or the pseudogene TRBV3-2) and TRBJ2-7; weak D call: TRBD2 (6 bases). Trimming left V 4 bases short and J 2 bases short, with 12 bases between. The CDR3 spans 14 residues. Germline values: CDR1 LGHDT, CDR2 YNNKEL (reference sequence). Here the CDR3 reads CASSPLAAAYEQYF. The CDR3 bases are TGTGCCAGCAGCCCCTTAGCGGCGGCCTACGAGCAGTACTTC.

The gene calls are TRBV15 and TRBJ1-4; 8 nucleotides align to TRBD1. The CDR3 spans 14 residues. Looked up from germline, CDR1 is LNHNV and CDR2 is YYDKDF (reference sequence). Trimming at V came to 3 bases and at J to 8 bases, leaving 5 bases not matched to a gene. DNA of the CDR3: TGTGCCACCAGCAGGGACAGGGTGGGGGAAAAACTGTTTTTT. This gives the protein CATSRDRVGEKLFF.

The chain has TRBV10-3 and TRBJ2-3, with TRBD2 matching over 9 bases. Per the germline V gene, CDR1 is ENHRY and CDR2 is SYGVKD. The ends lost 4 bases at V and 5 bases at J; junction bases unmatched: 7. The CDR3 covers 15 residues. CDR3 sequence reads: CAISVDSGSGDTQYF. CDR3 DNA sequence: TGTGCCATCAGTGTTGATAGCGGGAGTGGAGATACGCAGTATTTT.

V is TRBV19 and J is TRBJ2-3; D possibly corresponds to TRBD1 (7 bases). V was cut by 8 bases and J by 8 bases, with 14 bases left in between. Germline V gives CDR1 LNHDA, CDR2 SQIVND (reference sequence). CDR3 length equals 12 residues. The chain's CDR3 is CASSSGGLTQYF. In DNA form, the CDR3 reads TGTGCCAGTTCCTCAGGGGGGCTTACGCAGTATTTT.

This chain links TRBV10-1 with TRBJ1-1; tentatively, D is TRBD1 (6 bases). The CDR3 is 13 amino acids. V lost 2 bases and J lost 3, with 7 bases in between. Germline values: CDR1 WNHNN, CDR2 SYGVQD (reference sequence). The DNA for the CDR3 is TGCGCCAGCAGTGAGGGGACACACACTGAAGCTTTCTTT. This sequence encodes CASSEGTHTEAFF.

The V gene is TRBV27, the J gene TRBJ2-7; 16 bases agree with TRBD2. The CDR3 is made up of 17 amino acids. Germline V CDR1 and CDR2: MNHEY, SMNVEV (reference sequence). V dropped 4 bases and J dropped 7; count of bases not matched to a gene: 10. In DNA form, the CDR3 reads TGTGCCAGCAGTTCAGCGGGACTAGCGGGAGGGCCCGGTGAGCAGTACTTC. It translates to CASSSAGLAGGPGEQYF.

This sequence joins TRBV9 and TRBJ2-3, with TRBD1 matching 7 bases. Trimming cost V 4 bases and J 2 bases; bases outside gene matches: 7. The CDR3 covers 15 residues. Looked up from germline, CDR1 is SGDLS and CDR2 is YYNGEE. The CDR3 DNA follows: TGTGCCAGCAGCACGCGACAGGGTACCACAGATACGCAGTATTTT. It is translated as CASSTRQGTTDTQYF.

This rearrangement joins TRBV5-6 to TRBJ1-6; TRBD1 is a possible D gene (6 bases). The CDR3 sequence is 15 residues long. CDR1 and CDR2 from the germline V gene are SGHDT and YYEEEE. V was trimmed by 1 base and J by 5 bases, leaving 10 bases between them. The CDR3 DNA is TGTGCCAGCAGCTTGCATACAGGGAATAATTCACCCCTCCACTTT. Protein product: CASSLHTGNNSPLHF.

V is TRBV19 and J is TRBJ2-2; TRBD1 is a possible D gene (6 bases). Germline V CDR1 and CDR2: LNHDA, SQIVND (reference sequence). This CDR3 contains 13 residues. V gave up 8 bases and J gave up 5 bases, with 12 bases separating them. DNA for the CDR3: TGTGCCAGTGGGAAACAGGGAACCGGGGAGCTGTTTTTT. Protein: CASGKQGTGELFF.

The gene calls are TRBV5-5 and TRBJ1-1; no reliable D call. From germline, CDR1 is SGHKS and CDR2 YYEKEE (reference sequence). Trimming pared 2 bases from V and 12 bases from J, leaving 14 bases between. This CDR3 has 12 residues. As DNA, the CDR3 is TGTGCCAGCAGCTTTCTCCCGGGAGTGCCTTTCTTT. Amino acid sequence: CASSFLPGVPFF. The variable domain in full, with the rest retrieved from reference TRBV5-5 and TRBJ1-1, is DAGVTQSPTHLIKTRGQQVTLRCSPISGHKSVSWYQQVLGQGPQFIFQYYEKEERGRGNFPDRFSARQFPNYSSELNVNALLLGDSALYLCASSFLPGVPFFGQGTRLTVV.

V gene TRBV2 combines with J gene TRBJ2-3; a possible D gene is TRBD2 (5 bases). The CDR3 length is 14 residues. The V and J ends lost 7 bases and 3 bases respectively, with 14 bases between them. Germline values: CDR1 SNHLY, CDR2 FYNNEI. The CDR3: CASNNGRGTDTQYF. CDR3 DNA sequence: TGTGCCAGCAACAACGGTCGAGGGACAGATACGCAGTATTTT.

A note on this clone: Within the sample, other DNA sequences also encode this same CDR3. This chain connects TRBV19 to TRBJ2-7, with a tentative D call TRBD1 (5 bases). The CDR3 runs to 14 residues. The V end was cut by 1 base, the J end by 2 bases, with 9 bases between. Per germline, CDR1 LNHDA and CDR2 SQIVND (reference sequence). The CDR3 sequence: CASSIVAGTYEQYF. CDR3 in DNA: TGTGCCAGTAGTATAGTGGCAGGGACCTACGAGCAGTACTTC.

This chain joins TRBV5-1 and TRBJ2-3; D is unresolved. The germline gives CDR1 SGHRS, CDR2 YFSETQ. Trimming removed 1 base at V and 3 bases at J, with 9 bases between. This CDR3 region has 14 residues. This CDR3 reads CASSLLSGTDTQYF. The CDR3 DNA is TGCGCCAGCAGCTTGCTATCCGGGACAGATACGCAGTATTTT. The full variable domain, with the rest looked up from reference TRBV5-1 and TRBJ2-3, is KAGVTQTPRYLIKTRGQQVTLSCSPISGHRSVSWYQQTPGQGLQFLFEYFSETQRNKGNFPGRFSGRQFSNSRSEMNVSTLELGDSALYLCASSLLSGTDTQYFGPGTRLTVL.

The J gene is TRBJ2-4, the V gene TRBV5-1; 8 nucleotides align to TRBD1. Germline V gene sequence: CDR1 SGHRS, CDR2 YFSETQ. The length of the CDR3 is 15 residues. V lost 0 bases to trimming and J lost 8 bases; unmatched junction nucleotides: 7. The chain's CDR3 is CASSLGQGNEDIQYF. For the CDR3, the DNA is TGCGCCAGCAGCTTGGGACAGGGGAATGAGGACATTCAGTACTTC.

The CDR3 nucleotides are TGTGCCAGTAAAAGAGAGGGGGCCGCTAATGAAAAACTGTTTTTT. This translates into CASKREGAANEKLFF. The chain is built from TRBV19 and TRBJ1-4, with 7 bases lining up with TRBD1. Losses at the gene ends were 7 bases for V and 3 bases for J; bases not matched to a gene: 8. CDR3 length equals 15 residues. Germline V gives CDR1 LNHDA, CDR2 SQIVND (reference sequence).

This chain uses TRBV27 with TRBJ2-7; D perhaps matches TRBD1 (5 bases). Per germline, CDR1 MNHEY and CDR2 SMNVEV (reference sequence). The germline V and J ends were trimmed by 0 bases and 0 bases, with 6 bases remaining between them. This CDR3 has 14 residues. This CDR3 reads CASSLSGVSYEQYF. CDR3 sequence (DNA): TGTGCCAGCAGTTTATCAGGGGTCTCCTACGAGCAGTACTTC.

The count of this clone is one. The chain has TRBV3-1 (or the pseudogene TRBV3-2) and TRBJ2-5, with D perhaps matching TRBD1 (6 bases). CDR3 size: 17 residues. Germline assignment: CDR1 LGHDT and CDR2 YNNKEL (reference sequence). The germline V and J ends were trimmed by 4 bases and 3 bases, with 21 bases remaining between them. CDR3 residues: CASSLLRAGPGEETQYF. The CDR3 DNA is TGTGCCAGCAGCCTACTTCGGGCAGGGCCAGGGGAAGAGACCCAGTACTTC.

The chain carries TRBV7-2 and TRBJ1-6; 7 bases map to TRBD1. V lost 2 bases and J lost 10; bases outside the gene matches: 5. Germline CDR1 and CDR2: SGHTA and FQGNSA. The CDR3 extends over 14 amino acids. Here the CDR3 DNA reads TGTGCCAGCAGCTTAAACAGGGGCCGGTCACCCCTCCACTTT. Translating it yields CASSLNRGRSPLHF.

The chain uses TRBV5-4 and TRBJ2-5; 7 bases agree with TRBD1. The germline gives CDR1 SGHNT, CDR2 YYREEE (reference sequence). The CDR3 consists of 16 residues. Unmatched junction bases numbered 10, after V lost 4 bases and J lost 1 base. The CDR3 sequence is CASSAGTATVQETQYF. Written as DNA, the CDR3 is TGTGCCAGCAGCGCAGGGACAGCAACAGTCCAAGAGACCCAGTACTTC.

This clone was picked up a small number of times. The rearrangement uses TRBV2 and TRBJ2-1, with unresolved D. CDR1 SNHLY and CDR2 FYNNEI come from the germline V gene. CDR3 length equals 12 residues. With 7 bases removed from V and 3 bases from J, the gap between germline ends came to 7 bases. CDR3 region: CASKLIYNEQFF. For the CDR3, the DNA is TGTGCCAGCAAACTGATCTACAATGAGCAGTTCTTC.

This chain links TRBV24-1 with TRBJ2-1; D may be TRBD2 (5 bases). Germline CDR1 reads KGHDR; CDR2 reads SFDVKD. This CDR3 has 15 residues. The V and J ends lost 6 bases and 0 bases respectively, with 11 bases between them. The CDR3 nucleotides are TGTGCCACCAGTCCCAGGACTGGCTCCTACAATGAGCAGTTCTTC. It translates to CATSPRTGSYNEQFF.

The J gene is TRBJ2-2, the V gene TRBV5-1; 14 bases line up with TRBD2. Trimming at V came to 4 bases and at J to 5 bases, leaving 7 bases not matched to a gene. The length of the CDR3 is 17 residues. The germline gives CDR1 SGHRS, CDR2 YFSETQ. The CDR3 coding sequence is TGCGCCAGCAGCCCGTCGGGGACTAGCGGGGGTACCGGGGAGCTGTTTTTT. It codes for CASSPSGTSGGTGELFF.

This clone was detected a few times. The chain uses TRBV5-1 and TRBJ1-5, with a tentative D call TRBD1 (6 bases). The CDR3 has 14 residues. V shed 4 bases and J shed 5 bases, with 13 bases lying between them. Germline V gene lookup returns CDR1 SGHRS and CDR2 YFSETQ. The CDR3 coding sequence is TGCGCCAGCAGCCAGGCCCCAGGGGATCAGCCCCAGCATTTT. Its protein is CASSQAPGDQPQHF.

Concerning this clone itself: The junction and the germline gene differ at one end; a read error may be behind it. J is TRBJ2-7 and V is TRBV6-2 or TRBV6-3, with D unclear. Germline lookup yields CDR1 MNHEY and CDR2 SVGEGT. This CDR3 spans 13 amino acids. CDR3 DNA: TGTGCCAGCAGTTACCTGGCAGGTCCCTCGGCGCACTTC. Translating it yields CASSYLAGPSAHF.

The sample holds one count of this clone. The chain combines TRBV18 with TRBJ1-5; tentatively, D is TRBD1 (6 bases). This CDR3 spans 15 amino acids. V lost 3 bases and J 0 bases, leaving 9 bases between the germline ends. CDR1 is KGHSH, CDR2 LQKENI, per germline. CDR3 loop: CASSPGTPSNQPQHF. The CDR3 region has the DNA TGTGCCAGCTCACCGGGGACACCTAGCAATCAGCCCCAGCATTTT.

The chain carries TRBV12-5 and TRBJ2-5; 9 nucleotides align to TRBD2. V lost 4 bases to trimming and J lost 5 bases; unmatched junction nucleotides: 11. The CDR3 totals 16 residues. From germline, CDR1 is LGHNT and CDR2 FRNRAP. As DNA, the CDR3 is TGTGCTAGTGGTTGGGCATGGCGGGAGGGCGAGGAGACCCAGTACTTC. Translating gives CASGWAWREGEETQYF. The variable domain in full, with the rest retrieved from reference TRBV12-5 and TRBJ2-5, is DARVTQTPRHKVTEMGQEVTMRCQPILGHNTVFWYRQTMMQGLELLAYFRNRAPLDDSGMPKDRFSAEMPDATLATLKIQPSEPRDSAVYFCASGWAWREGEETQYFGPGTRLLVL.

The rearrangement uses TRBV7-3 and TRBJ1-1; 7 bases fit TRBD1. The germline gives CDR1 SGHTA, CDR2 FQGTGA. This CDR3 comprises 14 residues. V lost 4 bases to trimming and J lost 1 base; unmatched junction nucleotides: 3. CDR3 protein: CASSSGQENTEAFF. The CDR3 DNA reads as TGTGCCAGCAGCTCCGGACAGGAGAACACTGAAGCTTTCTTT.